The source of this T cell receptor (beta chain) is a study of T-cell memory formation after mild COVID-19. Study-wide background: The study found TCR clusters largely donor specific.

Worth noting for this clonotype: The antigen is undetermined.

TCRdb re-called the 5' RACE reads with MiXCR, one entry per CDR3 protein. The sample has over 95,000 distinct CDR3 sequences, approximately 22% seen once. Regarding the study as a whole: The authors did not confirm SARS-CoV-2 specificity of second-wave clones peaking day 37.

This CDR3 contains 12 residues. In germline, CDR1 is SEHNR, CDR2 FQNEAQ (reference sequence). Trimming cost V 7 bases and J 7 bases, with 11 bases left between them. The source of this sequence is a man in his late teens or twenties who had mild COVID-19 (a few samples of this study predate the infection). Cell type and time point are not known. The V gene is TRBV7-9, the J gene TRBJ1-5; tentatively, D is TRBD1 (5 bases). Sequenced sample: PBMCs or a T cell subset sorted from them (not recorded which). CDR3 DNA sequence: TGTGCCAGCAACTTGGGGACGCAGCCCCAGCATTTT. It is translated as CASNLGTQPQHF. Full variable domain (rest looked up from reference TRBV7-9 and TRBJ1-5): DTGVSQNPRHKITKRGQNVTFRCDPISEHNRLYWYRQTLGQGPEFLTYFQNEAQLEKSRLLSDRFSAERPKGSFSTLEIQRTEQGDSAMYLCASNLGTQPQHFGDGTRLSIL.